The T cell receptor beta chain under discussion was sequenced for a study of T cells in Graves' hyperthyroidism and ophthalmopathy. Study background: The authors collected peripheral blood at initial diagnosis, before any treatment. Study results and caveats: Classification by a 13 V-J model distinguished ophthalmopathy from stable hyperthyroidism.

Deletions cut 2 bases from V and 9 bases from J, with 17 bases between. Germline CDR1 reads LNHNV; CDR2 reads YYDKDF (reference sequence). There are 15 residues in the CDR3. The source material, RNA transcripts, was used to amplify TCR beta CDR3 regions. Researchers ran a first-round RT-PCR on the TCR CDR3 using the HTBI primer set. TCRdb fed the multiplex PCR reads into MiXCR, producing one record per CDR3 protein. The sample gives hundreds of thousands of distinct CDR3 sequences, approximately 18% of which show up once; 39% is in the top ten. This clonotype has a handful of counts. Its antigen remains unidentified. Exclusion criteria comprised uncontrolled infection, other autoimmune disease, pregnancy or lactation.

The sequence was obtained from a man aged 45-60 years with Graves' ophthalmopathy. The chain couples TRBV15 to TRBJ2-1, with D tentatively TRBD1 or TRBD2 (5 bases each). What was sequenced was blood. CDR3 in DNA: TGTGCCACCAGCAGATCTGGGACCAGAGTTATTGAGCAGTTCTTC. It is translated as CATSRSGTRVIEQFF.